A single sample gave rise to the 4 T cell receptor beta chains below, sequenced in a study of OX40 agonist ivuxolimab in advanced cancers. The library was produced with the immunoSEQ multiplex PCR assay. TCRdb mirrors the immuneACCESS table, restricted to in-frame sequences. Some clones are absent from its copies; in checked studies, under half trace to an unresolved V gene, and the reason for the others is unknown. This sample lists tens of thousands of clones; around 83% were detected once. Of the sample, 0.7% is held by the ten largest clones. The sample consisted of CD4+ or CD8+ T cells sorted from blood, taken in a trial of the OX40 agonist ivuxolimab. The receptors derive from an adult with an advanced solid tumor such as melanoma, head and neck, liver or kidney cancer.

The chain couples TRBV5-1 to TRBJ2-3, with D unresolved. The V end lost 3 bases, the J end lost 6 bases, and 5 bases lay between the germline ends. Germline V gene sequence: CDR1 SGHRS, CDR2 YFSETQ. This CDR3 comprises 11 residues. CDR3 loop: CASSWTDTQYF. CDR3 nucleotides: TGCGCCAGCAGCTGGACGGATACGCAGTATTTT.

V is TRBV14 and J is TRBJ2-3; D not resolved. V lost 1 base, J lost 12 bases, and 11 bases lay in between. The germline gives CDR1 SGHDN, CDR2 FVKESK. The CDR3 contains 12 residues. The CDR3 DNA reads as TGTGCCAGCAGCCAAGTGGGCAGGTCCCAGTATTTT. Translating gives CASSQVGRSQYF.

The rearrangement joins TRBV6-1 to TRBJ1-5; D might be TRBD1 (6 bases). Trimming took off 0 bases at V and 3 bases at J, with 21 bases between the two ends. The CDR3 spans 19 residues. CDR1 and CDR2 from the germline V gene are MNHNS and SASEGT. The CDR3 DNA follows: TGTGCCAGCAGTGAAGCGGGGGTCGGCGGACAGAGGACCAATCAGCCCCAGCATTTT. Its protein product is CASSEAGVGGQRTNQPQHF.

The rearrangement joins TRBV5-6 to TRBJ2-5, with TRBD2 as a possible D gene (6 bases). V lost 3 bases to trimming and J lost 6 bases, with 15 bases between them. There are 14 residues in the CDR3. CDR1 and CDR2 (germline): SGHDT, YYEEEE. The DNA of the CDR3 is TGTGCCAGCAGCTCGGGACTTCATGTGAAGACCCAGTACTTC. This encodes CASSSGLHVKTQYF.